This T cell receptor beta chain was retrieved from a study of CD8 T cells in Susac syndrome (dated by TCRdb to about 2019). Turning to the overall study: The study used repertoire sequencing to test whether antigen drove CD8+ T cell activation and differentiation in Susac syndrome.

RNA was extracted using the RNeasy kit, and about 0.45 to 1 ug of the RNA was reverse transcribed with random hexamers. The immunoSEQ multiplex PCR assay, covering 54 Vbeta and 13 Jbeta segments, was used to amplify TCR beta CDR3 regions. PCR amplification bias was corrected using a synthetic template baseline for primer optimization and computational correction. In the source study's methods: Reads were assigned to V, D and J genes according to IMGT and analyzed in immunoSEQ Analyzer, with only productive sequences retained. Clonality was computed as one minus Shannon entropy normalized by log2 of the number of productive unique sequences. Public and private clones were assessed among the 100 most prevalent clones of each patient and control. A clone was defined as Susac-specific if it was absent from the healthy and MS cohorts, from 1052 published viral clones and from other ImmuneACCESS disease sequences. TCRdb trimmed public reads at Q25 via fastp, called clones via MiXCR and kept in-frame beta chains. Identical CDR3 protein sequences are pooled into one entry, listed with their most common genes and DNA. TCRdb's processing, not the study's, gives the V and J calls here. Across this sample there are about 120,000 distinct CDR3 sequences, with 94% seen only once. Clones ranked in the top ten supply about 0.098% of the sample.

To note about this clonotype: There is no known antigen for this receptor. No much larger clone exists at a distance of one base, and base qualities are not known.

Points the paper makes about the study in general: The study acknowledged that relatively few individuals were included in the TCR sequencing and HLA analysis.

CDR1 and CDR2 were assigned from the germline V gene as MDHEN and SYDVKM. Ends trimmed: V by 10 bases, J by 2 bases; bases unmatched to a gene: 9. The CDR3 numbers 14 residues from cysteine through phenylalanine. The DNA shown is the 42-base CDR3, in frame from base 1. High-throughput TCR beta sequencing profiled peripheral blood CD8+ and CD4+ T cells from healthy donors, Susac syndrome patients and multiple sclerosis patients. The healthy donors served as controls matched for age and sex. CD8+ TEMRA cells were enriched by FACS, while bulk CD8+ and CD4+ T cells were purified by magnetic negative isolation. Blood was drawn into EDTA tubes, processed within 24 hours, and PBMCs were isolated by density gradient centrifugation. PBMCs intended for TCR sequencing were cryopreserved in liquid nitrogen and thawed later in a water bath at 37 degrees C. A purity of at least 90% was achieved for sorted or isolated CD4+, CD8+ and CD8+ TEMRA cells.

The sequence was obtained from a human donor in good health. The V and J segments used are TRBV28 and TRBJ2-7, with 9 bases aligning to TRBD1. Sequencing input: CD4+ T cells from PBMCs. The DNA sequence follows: TGTGCCACCCTATTGACAGGGGGGGCCTACGAGCAGTACTTC. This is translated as CATLLTGGAYEQYF.